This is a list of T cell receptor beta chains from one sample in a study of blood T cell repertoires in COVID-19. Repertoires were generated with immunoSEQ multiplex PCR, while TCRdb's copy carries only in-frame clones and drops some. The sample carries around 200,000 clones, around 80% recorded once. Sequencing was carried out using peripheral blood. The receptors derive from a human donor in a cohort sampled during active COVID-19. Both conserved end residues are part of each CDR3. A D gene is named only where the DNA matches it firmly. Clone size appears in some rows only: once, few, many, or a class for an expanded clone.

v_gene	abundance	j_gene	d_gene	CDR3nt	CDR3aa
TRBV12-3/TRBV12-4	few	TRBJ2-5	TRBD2	TGTGCCAGCCGGCGGGGGGGCCAAGAGACCCAGTACTTC	CASRRGGQETQYF
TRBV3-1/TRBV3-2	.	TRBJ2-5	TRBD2	TGTGCCAGCAGCCAAGTGCGGGGGCCACTAGCGGGGAAAGAGACCCAGTACTTC	CASSQVRGPLAGKETQYF
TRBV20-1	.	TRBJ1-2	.	TGCAGTGCTTACAGGGAGTATGGCTACACCTTC	CSAYREYGYTF
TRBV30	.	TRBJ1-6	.	TGTGCCTGGAACCCGGGGGGGCCTGGCTCTGATTCACCCCTCCACTTT	CAWNPGGPGSDSPLHF
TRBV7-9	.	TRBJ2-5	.	TGTGCCAGCAGCCCAGGGGTGGACGGGGAGACCCAGTACTTC	CASSPGVDGETQYF
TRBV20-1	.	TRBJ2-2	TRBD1	TGCAGTGCTAGTGACCGGGACAGGGGGCGAGGCGGGGAGCTGTTTTTT	CSASDRDRGRGGELFF
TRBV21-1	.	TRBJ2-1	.	TGTGCCAGCAGCAAAGTCCAGGGGGCCAATGAGCAGTTCTTC	CASSKVQGANEQFF
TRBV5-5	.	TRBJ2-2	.	TGTGCCAGCAGCTTGTTGGCAGGGCTCACCGGGGAGCTGTTTTTT	CASSLLAGLTGELFF
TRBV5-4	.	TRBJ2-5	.	TGTGCCAGCAGCTCGGAACTAGGGTACCAAGAGACCCAGTACTTC	CASSSELGYQETQYF
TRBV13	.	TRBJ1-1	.	TGTGCCAGCAGCCCCGAACAGGAGAACACTGAAGCTTTCTTT	CASSPEQENTEAFF